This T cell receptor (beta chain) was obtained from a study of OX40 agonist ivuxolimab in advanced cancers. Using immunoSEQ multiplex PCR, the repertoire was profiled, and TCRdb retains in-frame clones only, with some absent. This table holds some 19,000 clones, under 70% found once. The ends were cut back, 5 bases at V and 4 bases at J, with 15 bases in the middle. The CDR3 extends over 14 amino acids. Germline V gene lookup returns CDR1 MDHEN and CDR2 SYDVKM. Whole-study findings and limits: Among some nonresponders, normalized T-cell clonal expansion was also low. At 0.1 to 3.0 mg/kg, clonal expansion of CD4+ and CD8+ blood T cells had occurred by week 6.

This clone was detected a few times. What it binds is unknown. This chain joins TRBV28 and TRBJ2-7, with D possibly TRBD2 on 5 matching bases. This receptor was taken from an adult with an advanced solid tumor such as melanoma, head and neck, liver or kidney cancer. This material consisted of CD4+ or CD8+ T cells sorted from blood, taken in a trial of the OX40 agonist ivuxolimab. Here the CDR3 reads CASSESRLSYEQYF. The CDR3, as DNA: TGTGCCAGCAGTGAGAGTCGACTATCTTACGAGCAGTACTTC.